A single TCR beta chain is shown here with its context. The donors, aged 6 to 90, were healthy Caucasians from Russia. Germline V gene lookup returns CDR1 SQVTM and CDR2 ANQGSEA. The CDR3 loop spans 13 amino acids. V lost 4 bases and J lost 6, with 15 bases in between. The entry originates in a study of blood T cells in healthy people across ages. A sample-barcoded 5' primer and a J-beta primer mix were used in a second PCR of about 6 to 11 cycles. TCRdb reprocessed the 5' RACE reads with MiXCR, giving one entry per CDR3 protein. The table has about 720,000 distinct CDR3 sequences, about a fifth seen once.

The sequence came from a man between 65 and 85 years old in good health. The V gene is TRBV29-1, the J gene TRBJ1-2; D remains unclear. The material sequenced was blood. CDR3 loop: CSVGGEKAHGYTF. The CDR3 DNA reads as TGCAGCGTTGGCGGGGAAAAGGCCCATGGCTACACCTTC.